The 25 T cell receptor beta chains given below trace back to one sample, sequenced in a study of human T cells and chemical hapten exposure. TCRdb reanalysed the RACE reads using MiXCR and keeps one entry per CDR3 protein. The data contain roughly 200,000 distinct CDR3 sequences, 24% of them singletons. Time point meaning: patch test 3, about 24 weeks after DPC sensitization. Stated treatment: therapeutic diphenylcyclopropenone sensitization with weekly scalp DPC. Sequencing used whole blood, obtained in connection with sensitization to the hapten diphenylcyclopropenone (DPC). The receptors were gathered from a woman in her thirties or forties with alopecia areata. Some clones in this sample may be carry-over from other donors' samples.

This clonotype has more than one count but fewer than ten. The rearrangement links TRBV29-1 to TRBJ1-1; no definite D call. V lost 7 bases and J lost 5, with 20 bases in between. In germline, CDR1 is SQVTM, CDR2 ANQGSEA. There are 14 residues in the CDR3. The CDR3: CSGAPGPSRTEAFF. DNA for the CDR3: TGCAGCGGCGCTCCGGGTCCCAGTCGGACTGAAGCTTTCTTT.

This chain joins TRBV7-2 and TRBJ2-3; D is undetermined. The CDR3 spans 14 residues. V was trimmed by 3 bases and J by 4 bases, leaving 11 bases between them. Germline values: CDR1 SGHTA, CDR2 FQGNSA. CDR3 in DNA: TGTGCCAGCAGCTTCAATAGCCAACCAGATACGCAGTATTTT. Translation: CASSFNSQPDTQYF. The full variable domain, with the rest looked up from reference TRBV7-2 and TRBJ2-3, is GAGVSQSPSNKVTEKGKDVELRCDPISGHTALYWYRQSLGQGLEFLIYFQGNSAPDKSGLPSDRFSAERTGGSVSTLTIQRTQQEDSAVYLCASSFNSQPDTQYFGPGTRLTVL.

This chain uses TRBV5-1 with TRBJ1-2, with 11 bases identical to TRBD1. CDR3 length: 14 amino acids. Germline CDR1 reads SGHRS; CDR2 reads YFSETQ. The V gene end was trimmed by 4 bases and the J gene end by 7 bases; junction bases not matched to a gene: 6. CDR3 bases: TGCGCCAGCAGCCCGGGACAGGGGGAGAGTGGCTACACCTTC. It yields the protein CASSPGQGESGYTF.

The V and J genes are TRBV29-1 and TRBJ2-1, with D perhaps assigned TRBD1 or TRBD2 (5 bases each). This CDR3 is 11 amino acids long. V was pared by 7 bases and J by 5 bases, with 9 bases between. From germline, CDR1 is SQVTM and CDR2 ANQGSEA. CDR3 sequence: CSGDLDNEQFF. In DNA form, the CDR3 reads TGCAGCGGGGACCTCGACAATGAGCAGTTCTTC.

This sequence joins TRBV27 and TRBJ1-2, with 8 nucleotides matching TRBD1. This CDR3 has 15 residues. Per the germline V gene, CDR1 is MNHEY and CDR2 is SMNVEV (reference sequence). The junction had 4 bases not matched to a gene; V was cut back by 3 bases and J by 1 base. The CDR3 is CASSFDRGNNYGYTF. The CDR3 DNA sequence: TGTGCCAGCAGTTTCGACAGGGGAAATAACTATGGCTACACCTTC.

CDR3 residues: CASSSIDSYEQYF. The CDR3 DNA follows: TGTGCCAGCAGCTCCATAGACAGCTACGAGCAGTACTTC. The chain uses TRBV7-9 and TRBJ2-7; tentative D call: TRBD1 (5 bases). Trimming removed 4 bases from V and 3 bases from J, with 10 bases in between. The germline V gene has CDR1 SEHNR and CDR2 FQNEAQ (reference sequence). CDR3 length: 13 amino acids.

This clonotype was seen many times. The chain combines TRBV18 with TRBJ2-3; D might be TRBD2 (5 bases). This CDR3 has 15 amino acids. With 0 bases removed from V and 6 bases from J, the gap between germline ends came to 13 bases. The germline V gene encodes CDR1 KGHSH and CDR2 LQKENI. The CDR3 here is CASSPPRESADTQYF. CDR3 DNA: TGTGCCAGCTCACCACCGAGGGAATCAGCGGATACGCAGTATTTT.

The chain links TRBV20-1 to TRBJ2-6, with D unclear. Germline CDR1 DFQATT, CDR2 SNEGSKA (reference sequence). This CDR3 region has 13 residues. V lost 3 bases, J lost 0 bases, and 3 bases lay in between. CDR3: CSARVSGANVLTF. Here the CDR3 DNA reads TGCAGTGCTAGGGTCTCTGGGGCCAACGTCCTGACTTTC.

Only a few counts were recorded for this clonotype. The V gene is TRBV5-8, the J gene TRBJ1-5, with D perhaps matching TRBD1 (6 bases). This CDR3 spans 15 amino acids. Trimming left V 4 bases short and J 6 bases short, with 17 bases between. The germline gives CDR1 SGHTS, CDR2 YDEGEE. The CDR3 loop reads CASSLEGRGSQPQHF. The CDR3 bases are TGTGCCAGCAGCCTAGAAGGCAGGGGAAGTCAGCCCCAGCATTTT.

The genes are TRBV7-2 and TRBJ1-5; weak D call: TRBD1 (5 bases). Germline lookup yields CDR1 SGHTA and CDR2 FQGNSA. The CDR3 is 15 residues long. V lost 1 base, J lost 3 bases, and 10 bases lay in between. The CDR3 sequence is CASSLGNRINQPQHF. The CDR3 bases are TGTGCCAGCAGCTTAGGAAACAGGATCAATCAGCCCCAGCATTTT.

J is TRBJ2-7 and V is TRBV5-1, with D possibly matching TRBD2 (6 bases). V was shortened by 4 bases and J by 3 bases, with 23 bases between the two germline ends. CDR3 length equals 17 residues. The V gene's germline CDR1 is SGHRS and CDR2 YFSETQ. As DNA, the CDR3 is TGCGCCAGCAGCACCCAGCCGGGAGATACTTTCCTCTACGAGCAGTACTTC. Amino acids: CASSTQPGDTFLYEQYF.

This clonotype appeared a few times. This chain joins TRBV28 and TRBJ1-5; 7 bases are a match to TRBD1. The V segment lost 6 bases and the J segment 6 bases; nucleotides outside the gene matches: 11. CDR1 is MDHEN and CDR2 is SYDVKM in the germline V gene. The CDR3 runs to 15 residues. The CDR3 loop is CASRIDRVGGQPQHF. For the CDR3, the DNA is TGTGCCAGCAGAATAGACAGGGTAGGAGGTCAGCCCCAGCATTTT.

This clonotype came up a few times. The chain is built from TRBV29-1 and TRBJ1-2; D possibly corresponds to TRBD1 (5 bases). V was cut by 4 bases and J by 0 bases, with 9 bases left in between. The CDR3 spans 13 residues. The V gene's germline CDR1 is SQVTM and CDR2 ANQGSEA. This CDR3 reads CSVGGRSNYGYTF. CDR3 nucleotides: TGCAGCGTTGGGGGCCGCTCTAACTATGGCTACACCTTC.

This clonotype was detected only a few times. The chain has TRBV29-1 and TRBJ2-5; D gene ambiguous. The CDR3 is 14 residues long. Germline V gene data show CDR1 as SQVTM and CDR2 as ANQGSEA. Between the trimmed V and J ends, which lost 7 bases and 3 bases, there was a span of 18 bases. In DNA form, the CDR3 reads TGCAGCGCCCCTGTCCGACCCTCAGAAGAGACCCAGTACTTC. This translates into CSAPVRPSEETQYF.

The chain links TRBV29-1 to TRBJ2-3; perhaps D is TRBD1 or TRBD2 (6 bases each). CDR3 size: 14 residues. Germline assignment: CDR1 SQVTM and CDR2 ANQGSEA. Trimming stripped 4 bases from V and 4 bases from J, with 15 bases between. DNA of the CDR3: TGCAGCGTTGGAACAGGGTTAGCGGCAGATACGCAGTATTTT. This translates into CSVGTGLAADTQYF.

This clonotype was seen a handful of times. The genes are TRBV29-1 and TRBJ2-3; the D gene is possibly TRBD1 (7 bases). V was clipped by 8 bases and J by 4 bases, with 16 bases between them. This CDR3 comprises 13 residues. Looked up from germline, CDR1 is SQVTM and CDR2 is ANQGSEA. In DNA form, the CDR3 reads TGCAGCTTCTCAGGGGGGATCGCAGATACGCAGTATTTT. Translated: CSFSGGIADTQYF.

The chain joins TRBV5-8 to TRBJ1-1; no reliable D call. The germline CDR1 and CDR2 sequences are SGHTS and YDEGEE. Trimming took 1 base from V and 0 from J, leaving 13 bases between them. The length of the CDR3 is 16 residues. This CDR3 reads CASSLKNKIMNTEAFF. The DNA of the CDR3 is TGTGCCAGCAGCTTGAAGAACAAGATCATGAACACTGAAGCTTTCTTT.

The CDR3 protein is CASSLQEGAKTQYF. The CDR3 DNA is TGTGCCAGCAGTCTCCAGGAGGGGGCGAAGACCCAGTACTTC. The chain links TRBV6-2 or TRBV6-3 to TRBJ2-5; TRBD1 might be the D (7 bases). The germline CDR1 and CDR2 sequences are MNHEY and SVGEGT. The CDR3 sequence is 14 residues long. Trimming shortened V by 5 bases and J by 6 bases, and 16 bases separated the two germline ends.

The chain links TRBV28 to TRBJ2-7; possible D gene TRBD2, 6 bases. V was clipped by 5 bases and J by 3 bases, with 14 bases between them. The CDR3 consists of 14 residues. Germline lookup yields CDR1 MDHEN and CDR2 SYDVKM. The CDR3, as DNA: TGTGCCAGCAGTACCTCTTCCGGGGGCTACGAGCAGTACTTC. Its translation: CASSTSSGGYEQYF.

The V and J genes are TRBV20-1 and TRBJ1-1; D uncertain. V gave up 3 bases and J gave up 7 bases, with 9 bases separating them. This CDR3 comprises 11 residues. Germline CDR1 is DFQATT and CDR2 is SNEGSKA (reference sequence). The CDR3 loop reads CSASIHLEAFF. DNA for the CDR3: TGCAGTGCTAGTATTCATCTTGAAGCTTTCTTT.

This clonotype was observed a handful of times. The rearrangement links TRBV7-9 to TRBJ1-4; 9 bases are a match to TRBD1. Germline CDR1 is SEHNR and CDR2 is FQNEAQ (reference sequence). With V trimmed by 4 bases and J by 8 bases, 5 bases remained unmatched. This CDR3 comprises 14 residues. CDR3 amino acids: CASSWGQGQEKLFF. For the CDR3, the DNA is TGTGCCAGCAGCTGGGGACAGGGTCAAGAAAAACTGTTTTTT.

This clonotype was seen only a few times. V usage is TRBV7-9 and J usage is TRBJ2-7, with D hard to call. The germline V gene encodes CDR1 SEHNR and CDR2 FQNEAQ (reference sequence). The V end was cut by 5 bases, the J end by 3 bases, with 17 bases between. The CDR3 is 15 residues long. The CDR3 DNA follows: TGTGCCAGCAGCCCGAAGGGTGGCTCAGGCTACGAGCAGTACTTC. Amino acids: CASSPKGGSGYEQYF.

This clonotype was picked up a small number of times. The CDR3 DNA follows: TGCGCCAGCAGTATGGGGCACGGAAACACCATATATTTT. It encodes CASSMGHGNTIYF. V gene TRBV5-1 combines with J gene TRBJ1-3, with a tentative D call TRBD1 (5 bases). V lost 5 bases to trimming and J lost 4 bases, with 10 bases between them. This CDR3 contains 13 residues. The germline V gene encodes CDR1 SGHRS and CDR2 YFSETQ.

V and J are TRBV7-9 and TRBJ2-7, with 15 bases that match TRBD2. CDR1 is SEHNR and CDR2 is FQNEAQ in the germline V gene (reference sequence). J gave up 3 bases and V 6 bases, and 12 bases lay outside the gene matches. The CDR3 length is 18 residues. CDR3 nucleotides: TGTGCCAGCAGTTCACCGTGGACTAGCGGGAGGGCCAACTACGAGCAGTACTTC. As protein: CASSSPWTSGRANYEQYF.

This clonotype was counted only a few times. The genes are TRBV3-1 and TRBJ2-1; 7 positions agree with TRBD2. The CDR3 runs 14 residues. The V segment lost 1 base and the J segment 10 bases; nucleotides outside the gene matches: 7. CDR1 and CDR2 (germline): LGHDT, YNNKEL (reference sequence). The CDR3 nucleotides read TGTGCCAGCAGCCAAGCCCCGACTAGCTTCGAGCAGTTCTTC. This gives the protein CASSQAPTSFEQFF.